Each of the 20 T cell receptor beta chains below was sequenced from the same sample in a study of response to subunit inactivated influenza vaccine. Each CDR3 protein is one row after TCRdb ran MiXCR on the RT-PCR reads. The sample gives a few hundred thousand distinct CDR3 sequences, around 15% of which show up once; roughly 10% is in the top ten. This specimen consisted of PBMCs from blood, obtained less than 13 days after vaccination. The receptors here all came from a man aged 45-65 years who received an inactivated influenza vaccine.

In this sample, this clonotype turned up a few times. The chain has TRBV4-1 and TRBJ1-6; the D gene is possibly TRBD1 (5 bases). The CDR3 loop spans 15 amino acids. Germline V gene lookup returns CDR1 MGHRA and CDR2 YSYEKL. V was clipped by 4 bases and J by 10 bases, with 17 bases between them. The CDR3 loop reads CASSPLGGGNSPLHF. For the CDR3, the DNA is TGCGCCAGCAGCCCATTGGGGGGAGGCAACTCACCCCTCCACTTT.

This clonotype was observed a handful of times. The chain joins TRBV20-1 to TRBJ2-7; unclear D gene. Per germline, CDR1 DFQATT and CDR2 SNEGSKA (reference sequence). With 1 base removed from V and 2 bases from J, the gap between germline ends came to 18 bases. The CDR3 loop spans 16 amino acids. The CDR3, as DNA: TGCAGTGCTAGAGCTCGAGCCACTTCGCTAACCTACGAGCAGTACTTC. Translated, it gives CSARARATSLTYEQYF.

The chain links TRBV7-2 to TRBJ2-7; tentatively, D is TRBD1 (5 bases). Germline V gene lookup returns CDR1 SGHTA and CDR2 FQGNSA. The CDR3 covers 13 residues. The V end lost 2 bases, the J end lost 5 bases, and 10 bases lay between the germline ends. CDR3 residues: CASSLHRSNEQYF. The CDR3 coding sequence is TGTGCCAGCAGCTTACACAGGTCCAACGAGCAGTACTTC.

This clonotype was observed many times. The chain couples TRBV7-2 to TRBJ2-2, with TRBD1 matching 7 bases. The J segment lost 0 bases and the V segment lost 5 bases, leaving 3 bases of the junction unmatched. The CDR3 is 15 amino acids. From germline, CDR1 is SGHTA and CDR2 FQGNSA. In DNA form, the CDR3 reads TGTGCCAGCAGCCAACAGGGGACGAACACCGGGGAGCTGTTTTTT. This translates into CASSQQGTNTGELFF.

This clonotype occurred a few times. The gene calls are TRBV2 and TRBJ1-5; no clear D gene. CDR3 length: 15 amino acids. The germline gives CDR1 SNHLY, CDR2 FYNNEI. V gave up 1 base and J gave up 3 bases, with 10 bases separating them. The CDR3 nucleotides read TGTGCCAGCAGTGAAGGCAGGACTAACAATCAGCCCCAGCATTTT. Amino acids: CASSEGRTNNQPQHF.

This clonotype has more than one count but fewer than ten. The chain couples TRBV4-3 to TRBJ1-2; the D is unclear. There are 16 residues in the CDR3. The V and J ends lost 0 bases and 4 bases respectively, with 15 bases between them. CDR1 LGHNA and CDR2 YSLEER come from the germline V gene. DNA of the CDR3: TGCGCCAGCAGCCAAGATGTTAGGGTTATTGGCTATGGCTACACCTTC. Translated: CASSQDVRVIGYGYTF.

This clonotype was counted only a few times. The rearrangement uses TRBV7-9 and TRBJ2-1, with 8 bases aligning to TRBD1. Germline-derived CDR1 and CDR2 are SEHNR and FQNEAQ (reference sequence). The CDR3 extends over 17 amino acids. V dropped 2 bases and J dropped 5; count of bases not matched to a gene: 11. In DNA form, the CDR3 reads TGTGCCAGCAGCTTACCAGCACAGGGGGATGGGAACAATGAGCAGTTCTTC. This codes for CASSLPAQGDGNNEQFF.

CDR3: CASSSWNGLAYNEQFF. The CDR3 DNA sequence: TGTGCCAGCAGCTCGTGGAATGGACTAGCCTACAATGAGCAGTTCTTC. The chain has TRBV7-2 and TRBJ2-1, with 7 bases matching TRBD2. The CDR3 extends over 16 amino acids. With 4 bases clipped from V and 2 bases from J, the junction kept 8 bases outside the gene matches. Germline V gives CDR1 SGHTA, CDR2 FQGNSA.

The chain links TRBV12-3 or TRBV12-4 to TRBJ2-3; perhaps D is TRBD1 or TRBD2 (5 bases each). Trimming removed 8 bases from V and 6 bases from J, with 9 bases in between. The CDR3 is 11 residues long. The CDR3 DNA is TGTGCCAGCGCTTGGGGGGATACGCAGTATTTT. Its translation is CASAWGDTQYF.

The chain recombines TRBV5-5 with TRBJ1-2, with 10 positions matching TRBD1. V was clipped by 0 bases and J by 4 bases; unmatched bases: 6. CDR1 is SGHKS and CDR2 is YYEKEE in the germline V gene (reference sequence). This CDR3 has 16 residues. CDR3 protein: CASSLGQGQGSYGYTF. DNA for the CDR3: TGTGCCAGCAGCTTGGGCCAGGGACAGGGGAGCTATGGCTACACCTTC. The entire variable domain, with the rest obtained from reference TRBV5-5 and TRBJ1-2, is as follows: DAGVTQSPTHLIKTRGQQVTLRCSPISGHKSVSWYQQVLGQGPQFIFQYYEKEERGRGNFPDRFSARQFPNYSSELNVNALLLGDSALYLCASSLGQGQGSYGYTFGSGTRLTVV.

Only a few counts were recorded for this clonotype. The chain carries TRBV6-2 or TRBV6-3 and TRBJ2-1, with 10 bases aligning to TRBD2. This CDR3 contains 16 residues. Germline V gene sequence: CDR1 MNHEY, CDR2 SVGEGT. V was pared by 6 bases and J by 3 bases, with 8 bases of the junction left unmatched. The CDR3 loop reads CASRHTSGKYYNEQFF. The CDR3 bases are TGTGCCAGCAGACACACTAGCGGGAAATACTACAATGAGCAGTTCTTC.

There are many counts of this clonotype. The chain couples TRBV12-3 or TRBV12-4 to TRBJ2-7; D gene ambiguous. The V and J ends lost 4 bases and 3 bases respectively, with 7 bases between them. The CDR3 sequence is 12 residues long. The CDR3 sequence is CASSSDLYEQYF. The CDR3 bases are TGTGCCAGCAGTTCGGACCTCTACGAGCAGTACTTC.

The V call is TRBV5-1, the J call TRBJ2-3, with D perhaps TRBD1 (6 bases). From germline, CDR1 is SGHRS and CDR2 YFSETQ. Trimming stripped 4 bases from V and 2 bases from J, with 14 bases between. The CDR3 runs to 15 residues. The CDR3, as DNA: TGCGCCAGCAGCCTCGACAGGTATTTCACAGATACGCAGTATTTT. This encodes CASSLDRYFTDTQYF.

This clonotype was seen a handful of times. The CDR3 DNA is TGTGCCAGCAGCTTAGAGGGACGACGGCTAAACACTGAAGCTTTCTTT. This sequence encodes CASSLEGRRLNTEAFF. The chain links TRBV7-9 to TRBJ1-1; a possible D gene is TRBD1 (5 bases). V dropped 1 base and J dropped 2 bases, with 14 bases sitting between them. This CDR3 has 16 amino acids. CDR1 SEHNR and CDR2 FQNEAQ come from the germline V gene (reference sequence).

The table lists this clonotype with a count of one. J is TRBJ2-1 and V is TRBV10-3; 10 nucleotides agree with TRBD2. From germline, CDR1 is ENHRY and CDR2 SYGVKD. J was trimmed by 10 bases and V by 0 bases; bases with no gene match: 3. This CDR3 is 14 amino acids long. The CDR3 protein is CAISESGAGGEQFF. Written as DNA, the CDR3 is TGTGCCATCAGTGAGTCGGGAGCGGGAGGGGAGCAGTTCTTC.

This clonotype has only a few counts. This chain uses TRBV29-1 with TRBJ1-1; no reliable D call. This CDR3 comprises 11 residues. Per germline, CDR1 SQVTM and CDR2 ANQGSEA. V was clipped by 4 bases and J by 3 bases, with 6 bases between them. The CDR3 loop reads CSVAIYTEAFF. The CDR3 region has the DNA TGCAGCGTTGCCATTTACACTGAAGCTTTCTTT.

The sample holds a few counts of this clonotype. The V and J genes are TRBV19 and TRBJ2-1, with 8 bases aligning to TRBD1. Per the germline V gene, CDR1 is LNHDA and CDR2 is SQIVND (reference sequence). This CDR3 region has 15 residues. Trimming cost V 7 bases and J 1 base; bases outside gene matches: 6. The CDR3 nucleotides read TGTGCCAGTACGAGGGACAGGCTTTCCTACAATGAGCAGTTCTTC. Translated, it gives CASTRDRLSYNEQFF.

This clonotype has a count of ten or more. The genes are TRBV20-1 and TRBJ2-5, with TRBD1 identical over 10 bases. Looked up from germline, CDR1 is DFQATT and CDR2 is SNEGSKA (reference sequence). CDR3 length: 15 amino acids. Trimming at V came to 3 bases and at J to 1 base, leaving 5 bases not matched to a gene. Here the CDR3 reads CSASPRDRGQETQYF. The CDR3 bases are TGCAGTGCTAGCCCCCGGGACAGGGGCCAAGAGACCCAGTACTTC.

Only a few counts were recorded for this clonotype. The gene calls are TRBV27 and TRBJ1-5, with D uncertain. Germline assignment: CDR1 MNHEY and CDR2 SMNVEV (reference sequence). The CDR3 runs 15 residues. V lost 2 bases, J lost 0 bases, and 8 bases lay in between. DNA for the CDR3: TGTGCCAGCAGTTTAAATCCTAATAGCAATCAGCCCCAGCATTTT. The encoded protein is CASSLNPNSNQPQHF.

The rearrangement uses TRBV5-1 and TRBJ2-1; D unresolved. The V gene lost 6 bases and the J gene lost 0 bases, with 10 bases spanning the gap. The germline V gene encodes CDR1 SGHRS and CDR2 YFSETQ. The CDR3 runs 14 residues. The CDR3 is CASIVSPSYNEQFF. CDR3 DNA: TGCGCCAGCATAGTGTCCCCCTCCTACAATGAGCAGTTCTTC.